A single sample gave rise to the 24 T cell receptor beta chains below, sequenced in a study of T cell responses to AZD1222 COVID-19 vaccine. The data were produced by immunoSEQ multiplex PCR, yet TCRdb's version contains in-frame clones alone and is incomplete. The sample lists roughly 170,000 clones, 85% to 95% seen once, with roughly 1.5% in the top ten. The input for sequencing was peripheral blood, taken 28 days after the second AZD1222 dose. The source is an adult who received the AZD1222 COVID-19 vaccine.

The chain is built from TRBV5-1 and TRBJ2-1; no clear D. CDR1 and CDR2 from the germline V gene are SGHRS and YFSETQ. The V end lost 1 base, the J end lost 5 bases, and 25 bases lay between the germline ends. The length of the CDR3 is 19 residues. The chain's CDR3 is CASSLTDPTYVTAHNEQFF. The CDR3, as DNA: TGCGCCAGCAGCTTGACGGACCCCACATACGTCACAGCACACAATGAGCAGTTCTTC.

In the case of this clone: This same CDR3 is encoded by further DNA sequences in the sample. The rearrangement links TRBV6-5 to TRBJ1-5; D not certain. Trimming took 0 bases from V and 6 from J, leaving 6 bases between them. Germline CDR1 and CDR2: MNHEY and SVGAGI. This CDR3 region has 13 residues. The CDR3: CASSYSIGQPQHF. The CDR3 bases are TGTGCCAGCAGTTACTCTATCGGTCAGCCCCAGCATTTT.

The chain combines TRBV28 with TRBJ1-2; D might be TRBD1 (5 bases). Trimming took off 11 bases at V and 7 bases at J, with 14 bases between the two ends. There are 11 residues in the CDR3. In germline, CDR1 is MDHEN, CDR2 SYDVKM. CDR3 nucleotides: TGTGCCTGCGGGGGAACGCGTGGCTACACCTTC. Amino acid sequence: CACGGTRGYTF.

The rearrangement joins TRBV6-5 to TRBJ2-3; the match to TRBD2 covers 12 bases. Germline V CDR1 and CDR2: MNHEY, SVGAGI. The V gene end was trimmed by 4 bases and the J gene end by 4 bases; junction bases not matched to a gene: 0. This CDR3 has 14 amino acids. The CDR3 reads CASSSSGGADTQYF. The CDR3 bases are TGTGCCAGCAGTTCTAGCGGGGGGGCAGATACGCAGTATTTT.

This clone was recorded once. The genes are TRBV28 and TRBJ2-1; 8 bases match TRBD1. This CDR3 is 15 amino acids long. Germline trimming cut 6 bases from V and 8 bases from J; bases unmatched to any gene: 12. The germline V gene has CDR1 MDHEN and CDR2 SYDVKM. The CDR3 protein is CASRGVGQGAYEQFF. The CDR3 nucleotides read TGTGCCAGCAGAGGGGTTGGTCAGGGGGCGTATGAGCAGTTCTTC.

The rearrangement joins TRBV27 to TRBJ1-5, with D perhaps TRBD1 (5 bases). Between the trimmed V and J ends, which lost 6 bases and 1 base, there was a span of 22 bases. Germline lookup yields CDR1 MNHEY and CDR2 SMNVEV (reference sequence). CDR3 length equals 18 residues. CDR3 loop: CASRPSRDPRGSNQPQHF. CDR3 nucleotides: TGTGCCAGCAGGCCTTCCCGGGACCCCCGGGGAAGCAATCAGCCCCAGCATTTT.

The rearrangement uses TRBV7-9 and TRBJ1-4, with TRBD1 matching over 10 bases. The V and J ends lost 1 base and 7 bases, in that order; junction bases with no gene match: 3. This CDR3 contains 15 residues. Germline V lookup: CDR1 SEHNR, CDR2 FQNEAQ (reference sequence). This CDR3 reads CASSLGDRGLEKLFF. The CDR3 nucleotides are TGTGCCAGCAGCTTAGGGGACAGGGGACTTGAAAAACTGTTTTTT.

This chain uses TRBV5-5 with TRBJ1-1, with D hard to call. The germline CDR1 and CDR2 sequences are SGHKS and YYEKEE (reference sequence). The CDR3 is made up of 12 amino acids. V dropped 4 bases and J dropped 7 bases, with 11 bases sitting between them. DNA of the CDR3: TGTGCCAGCAGCATTGGCGGGATTGAAGCTTTCTTT. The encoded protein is CASSIGGIEAFF.

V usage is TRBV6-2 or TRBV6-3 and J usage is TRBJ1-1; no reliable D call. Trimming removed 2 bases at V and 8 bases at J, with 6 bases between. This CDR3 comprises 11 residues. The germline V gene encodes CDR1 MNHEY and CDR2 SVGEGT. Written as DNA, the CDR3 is TGTGCCAGCAGTTACGTTTACGAAGCTTTCTTT. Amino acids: CASSYVYEAFF.

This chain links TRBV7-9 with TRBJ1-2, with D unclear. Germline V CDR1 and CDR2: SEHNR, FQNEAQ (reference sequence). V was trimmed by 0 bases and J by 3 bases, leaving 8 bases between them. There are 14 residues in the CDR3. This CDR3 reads CASSLAESHYGYTF. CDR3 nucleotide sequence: TGTGCCAGCAGCTTAGCAGAAAGTCACTATGGCTACACCTTC.

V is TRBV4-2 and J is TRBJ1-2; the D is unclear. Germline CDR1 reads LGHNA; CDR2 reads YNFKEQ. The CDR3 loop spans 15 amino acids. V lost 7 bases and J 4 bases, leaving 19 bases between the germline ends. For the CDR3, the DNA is TGTGCCAGCACCGAGGACCGCGGTTTCGGCTATGGCTACACCTTC. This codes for CASTEDRGFGYGYTF.

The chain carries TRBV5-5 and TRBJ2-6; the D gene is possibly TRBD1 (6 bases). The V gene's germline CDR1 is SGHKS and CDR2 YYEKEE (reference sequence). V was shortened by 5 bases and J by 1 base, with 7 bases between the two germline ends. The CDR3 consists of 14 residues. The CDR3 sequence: CASRDRSGANVLTF. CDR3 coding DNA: TGTGCCAGCAGAGACAGGTCTGGGGCCAACGTCCTGACTTTC.

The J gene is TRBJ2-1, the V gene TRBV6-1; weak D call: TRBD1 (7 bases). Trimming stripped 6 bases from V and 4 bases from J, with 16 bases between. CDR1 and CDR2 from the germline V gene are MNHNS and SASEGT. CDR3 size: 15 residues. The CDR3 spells CASRGGTAMYNEQFF. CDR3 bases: TGTGCCAGCAGGGGCGGGACAGCGATGTACAATGAGCAGTTCTTC.

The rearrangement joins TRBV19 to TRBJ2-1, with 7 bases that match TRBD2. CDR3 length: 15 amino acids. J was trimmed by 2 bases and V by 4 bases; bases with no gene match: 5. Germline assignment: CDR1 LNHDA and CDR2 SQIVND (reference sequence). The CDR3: CASSKGSGTYNEQFF. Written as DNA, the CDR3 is TGTGCCAGTAGTAAGGGCAGCGGGACCTACAATGAGCAGTTCTTC. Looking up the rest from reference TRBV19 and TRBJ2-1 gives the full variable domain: DGGITQSPKYLFRKEGQNVTLSCEQNLNHDAMYWYRQDPGQGLRLIYYSQIVNDFQKGDIAEGYSVSREKKESFPLTVTSAQKNPTAFYLCASSKGSGTYNEQFFGPGTRLTVL.

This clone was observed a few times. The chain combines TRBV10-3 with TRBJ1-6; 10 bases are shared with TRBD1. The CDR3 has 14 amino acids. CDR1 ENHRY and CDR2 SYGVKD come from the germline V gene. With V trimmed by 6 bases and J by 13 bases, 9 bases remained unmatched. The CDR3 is CAISPDRGSLPLHF. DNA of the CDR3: TGTGCCATCAGCCCGGACAGGGGGAGTTTGCCCCTCCACTTT.

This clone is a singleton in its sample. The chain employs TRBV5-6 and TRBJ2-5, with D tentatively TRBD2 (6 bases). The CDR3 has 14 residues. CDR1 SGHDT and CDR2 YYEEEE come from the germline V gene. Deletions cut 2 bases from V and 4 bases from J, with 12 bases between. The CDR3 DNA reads TGTGCCAGCAGCTTTTGGCAGGGAGGAGAGACCCAGTACTTC. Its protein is CASSFWQGGETQYF.

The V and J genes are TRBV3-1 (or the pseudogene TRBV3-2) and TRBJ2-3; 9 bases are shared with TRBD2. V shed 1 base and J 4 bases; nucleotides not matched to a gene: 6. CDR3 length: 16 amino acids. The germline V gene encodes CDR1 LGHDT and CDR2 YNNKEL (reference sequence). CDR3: CASSQGLAVPADTQYF. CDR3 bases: TGTGCCAGCAGCCAAGGACTAGCGGTTCCGGCAGATACGCAGTATTTT.

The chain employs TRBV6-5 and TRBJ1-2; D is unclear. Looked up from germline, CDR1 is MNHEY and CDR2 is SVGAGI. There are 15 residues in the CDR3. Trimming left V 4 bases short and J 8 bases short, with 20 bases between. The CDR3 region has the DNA TGTGCCAGCAGTTCCACGGAGAGGGTAGGAAGGGGCTACACCTTC. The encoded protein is CASSSTERVGRGYTF.

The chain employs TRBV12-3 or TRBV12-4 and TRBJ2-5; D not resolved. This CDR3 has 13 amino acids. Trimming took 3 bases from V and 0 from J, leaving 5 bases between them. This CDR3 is CASSFGNQETQYF. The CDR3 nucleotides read TGTGCCAGCAGTTTTGGCAACCAAGAGACCCAGTACTTC.

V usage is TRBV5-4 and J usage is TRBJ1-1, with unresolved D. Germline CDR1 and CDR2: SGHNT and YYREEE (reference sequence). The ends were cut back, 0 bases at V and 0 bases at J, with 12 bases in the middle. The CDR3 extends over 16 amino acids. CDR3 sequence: CASSLAATMLNTEAFF. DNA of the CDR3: TGTGCCAGCAGCTTGGCGGCAACCATGTTGAACACTGAAGCTTTCTTT.

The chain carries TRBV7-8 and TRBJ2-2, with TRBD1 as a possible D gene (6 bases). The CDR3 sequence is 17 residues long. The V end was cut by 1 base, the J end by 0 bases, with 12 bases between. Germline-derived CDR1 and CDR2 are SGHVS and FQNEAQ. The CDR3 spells CASSLVHQGPNTGELFF. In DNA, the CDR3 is TGTGCCAGCAGCTTAGTACACCAGGGGCCGAACACCGGGGAGCTGTTTTTT.

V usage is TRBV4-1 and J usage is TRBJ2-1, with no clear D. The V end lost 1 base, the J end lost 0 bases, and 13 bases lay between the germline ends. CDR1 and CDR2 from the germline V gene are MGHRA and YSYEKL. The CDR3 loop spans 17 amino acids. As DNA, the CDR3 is TGCGCCAGCAGCCAAGTTATGAAGACCAGCTCCTACAATGAGCAGTTCTTC. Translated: CASSQVMKTSSYNEQFF.

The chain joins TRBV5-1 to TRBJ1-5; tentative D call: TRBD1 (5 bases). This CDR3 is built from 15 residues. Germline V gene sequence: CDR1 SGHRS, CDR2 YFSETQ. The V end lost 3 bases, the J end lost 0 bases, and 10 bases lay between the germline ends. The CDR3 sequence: CASSWDGNSNQPQHF. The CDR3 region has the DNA TGCGCCAGCAGCTGGGACGGTAATAGCAATCAGCCCCAGCATTTT.

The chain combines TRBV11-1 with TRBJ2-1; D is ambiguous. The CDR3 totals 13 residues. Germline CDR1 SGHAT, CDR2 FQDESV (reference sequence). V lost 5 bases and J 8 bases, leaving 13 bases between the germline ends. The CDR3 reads CASSHPLFDEQFF. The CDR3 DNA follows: TGTGCCAGCAGCCACCCGCTTTTCGATGAGCAGTTCTTC.